These 27 T cell receptor beta chains originate from one sample sequenced in a study of shared clonotypes between healthy human individuals (dated by TCRdb to about 2020). CD8 naive samples were obtained by positive selection for CCR7 among CD45RO-negative cells, yielding a CD45RA+CCR7+ population from which TemRA cells were excluded. Receptor amplification or capture employed the immunoSEQ multiplex PCR assay. TCRdb holds this immuneACCESS table with in-frame rearrangements only. Some clones are missing; in checked studies, unresolved V genes explain under half, and the rest has no known cause. This sample has roughly 890,000 clones in its table, and over 90% of those were observed once. In total, the top ten clones hold around 24% of the sample. What was sequenced was naive CD8+ T cells sorted from blood. Per the publication, the cell subset or site label means: CD45RA+CCR7+. The receptors originated from a man younger than 40 in good health.

The CDR3 DNA sequence: TGTGCCAGCAGCAGCAACAGGGGGGAAAGTGGGGACACTGAAGCTTTCTTT. The encoded protein is CASSSNRGESGDTEAFF. This rearrangement joins TRBV21-1 to TRBJ1-1; the D call TRBD1 from the table was never checked on the DNA. TRBV21-1 is a pseudogene. The CDR3 extends over 17 amino acids.

CDR3 sequence: CASSERGFHQPQHF. DNA for the CDR3: TGTGCCAGCAGTGAGCGGGGGTTCCATCAGCCCCAGCATTTT. The gene calls are TRBV6-1 and TRBJ1-5; D possibly corresponds to TRBD1 (5 bases). This CDR3 has 14 residues. Per germline, CDR1 MNHNS and CDR2 SASEGT. V shed 3 bases and J shed 5 bases, with 11 bases lying between them.

The V call is TRBV27, the J call TRBJ1-2; D is undetermined. V was trimmed by 9 bases and J by 3 bases, leaving 20 bases between them. This CDR3 is built from 15 residues. From germline, CDR1 is MNHEY and CDR2 SMNVEV (reference sequence). DNA of the CDR3: TGTGCCAGTAGCCCCTCTGGAGGCAGGTACTATGGCTACACCTTC. Translation: CASSPSGGRYYGYTF.

The chain combines TRBV2 with TRBJ2-5; 8 bases map to TRBD1. The CDR3 is made up of 16 amino acids. The V gene end was trimmed by 4 bases and the J gene end by 3 bases; junction bases not matched to a gene: 10. CDR1 SNHLY and CDR2 FYNNEI come from the germline V gene. The CDR3 loop reads CASSVWQGAPKETQYF. In nucleotides, the CDR3 is TGTGCCAGCAGTGTATGGCAGGGGGCTCCAAAAGAGACCCAGTACTTC.

The genes are TRBV10-3 and TRBJ2-3; no reliable D call. V lost 10 bases, J lost 5 bases, and 28 bases lay in between. Germline values: CDR1 ENHRY, CDR2 SYGVKD. The CDR3 has 17 amino acids. The CDR3 spells CATGDIPTSPGGDTQYF. The DNA for the CDR3 is TGTGCCACAGGAGACATCCCCACGAGCCCCGGTGGAGATACGCAGTATTTT.

This sequence joins TRBV7-8 and TRBJ2-1, with 7 bases identical to TRBD2. J lost 2 bases, V lost 2 bases, and 15 bases had no gene match. Germline CDR1 and CDR2: SGHVS and FQNEAQ. The CDR3 has 19 residues. The chain's CDR3 is CASSLRPTSEVRTYNEQFF. DNA for the CDR3: TGTGCCAGCAGCTTAAGGCCCACTAGCGAGGTCCGCACCTACAATGAGCAGTTCTTC.

V is TRBV29-1 and J is TRBJ1-1, with D perhaps matching TRBD1 (6 bases). Germline CDR1 and CDR2: SQVTM and ANQGSEA. The V end lost 3 bases, the J end lost 10 bases, and 18 bases lay between the germline ends. CDR3 length: 13 residues. The CDR3 bases are TGCAGCGTTGATTCTCCGAGGGCACAGGGAGCTTTCTTT. Amino acid sequence: CSVDSPRAQGAFF.

The chain is built from TRBV7-6 and TRBJ1-2, with a weak D call TRBD1 (6 bases). CDR1 SGHVS and CDR2 FNYEAQ come from the germline V gene. The V end lost 5 bases, the J end lost 6 bases, and 19 bases lay between the germline ends. This CDR3 is 15 amino acids long. CDR3 DNA sequence: TGTGCCAGCAGCCCCTTGCCAGGGGTGAGGGATGGCTACACCTTC. This sequence encodes CASSPLPGVRDGYTF.

The chain recombines TRBV28 with TRBJ1-3; D perhaps matches TRBD1 (6 bases). V lost 2 bases and J lost 2, with 10 bases in between. The CDR3 runs to 15 residues. Per the germline V gene, CDR1 is MDHEN and CDR2 is SYDVKM. DNA of the CDR3: TGTGCCAGCAGTTTAGGCCAGGGGACTGGAAACACCATATATTTT. Encoded protein: CASSLGQGTGNTIYF.

The chain joins TRBV30 to TRBJ2-7, with D tentatively TRBD2 (6 bases). Germline V gene data show CDR1 as GTSNPN and CDR2 as SVGIG (reference sequence). V shed 8 bases and J shed 4 bases, with 18 bases lying between them. This CDR3 comprises 13 residues. The CDR3 loop is CAGYRENGYEQYF. The CDR3 coding sequence is TGTGCCGGATACCGGGAGAACGGGTACGAGCAGTACTTC.

The CDR3 region is CASSRWVAGGEQYF. As DNA, the CDR3 is TGTGCCAGCAGCCGGTGGGTAGCGGGAGGAGAGCAGTACTTC. V usage is TRBV5-4 and J usage is TRBJ2-7; 10 bases line up with TRBD2. CDR3 length: 14 residues. Trimming cost V 4 bases and J 7 bases; bases outside gene matches: 8. Germline CDR1 reads SGHNT; CDR2 reads YYREEE (reference sequence).

This clone is a singleton in its sample. The CDR3 reads CASMGGPAYEQYF. The CDR3 region has the DNA TGTGCCAGCATGGGGGGGCCTGCCTACGAGCAGTACTTC. The chain recombines TRBV2 with TRBJ2-7; D possibly corresponds to TRBD2 (7 bases). V was cut by 7 bases and J by 2 bases, with 12 bases left in between. Germline assignment: CDR1 SNHLY and CDR2 FYNNEI. The CDR3 spans 13 residues.

CDR3: CAISELQGIDEQYF. The CDR3 nucleotides read TGTGCCATCAGTGAGTTACAGGGTATCGACGAGCAGTACTTC. This chain connects TRBV10-3 to TRBJ2-7; tentative D call: TRBD1 (6 bases). From germline, CDR1 is ENHRY and CDR2 SYGVKD. Trimming took off 1 base at V and 5 bases at J, with 12 bases between the two ends. CDR3 length equals 14 residues.

The V and J genes are TRBV29-1 and TRBJ2-1, with D unclear. With 3 bases removed from V and 4 bases from J, the gap between germline ends came to 10 bases. This CDR3 contains 13 residues. Germline lookup yields CDR1 SQVTM and CDR2 ANQGSEA. The CDR3 coding sequence is TGCAGCGTTGAGCTTCGGGCGTACAATGAGCAGTTCTTC. This gives the protein CSVELRAYNEQFF.

The chain combines TRBV7-9 with TRBJ2-2; D is perhaps TRBD1 (6 bases). CDR3 length: 15 residues. CDR1 is SEHNR and CDR2 is FQNEAQ in the germline V gene (reference sequence). Trimming took off 5 bases at V and 3 bases at J, with 13 bases between the two ends. CDR3 amino acids: CASSGTLEDTGELFF. CDR3 bases: TGTGCCAGCAGCGGGACACTGGAGGACACCGGGGAGCTGTTTTTT.

The chain links TRBV15 to TRBJ2-7; either TRBD1 or TRBD2 may supply D (5 bases each). Trimming cost V 3 bases and J 1 base, with 13 bases left between them. CDR1 is LNHNV and CDR2 is YYDKDF in the germline V gene (reference sequence). The CDR3 is made up of 15 amino acids. The CDR3 sequence: CATSRTVGESYEQYF. The CDR3 DNA reads TGTGCCACCAGCAGGACTGTGGGGGAATCCTACGAGCAGTACTTC.

The chain is built from TRBV15 and TRBJ1-2, with no clear D. This CDR3 is 13 amino acids long. Per germline, CDR1 LNHNV and CDR2 YYDKDF (reference sequence). Between the trimmed V and J ends, which lost 0 bases and 6 bases, there was a span of 8 bases. The CDR3 here is CATSRDRGDGYTF. CDR3 sequence (DNA): TGTGCCACCAGCAGAGATCGTGGAGATGGCTACACCTTC.

The table lists this clone with a count of one. The chain combines TRBV7-9 with TRBJ2-1; 7 nucleotides agree with TRBD2. Germline-derived CDR1 and CDR2 are SEHNR and FQNEAQ (reference sequence). The V and J ends lost 5 bases and 2 bases, in that order; junction bases with no gene match: 6. This CDR3 region has 15 residues. The CDR3 here is CASSATSSPYNEQFF. For the CDR3, the DNA is TGTGCCAGCAGCGCGACTAGCAGCCCCTACAATGAGCAGTTCTTC.

The rearrangement uses TRBV29-1 and TRBJ2-7; 7 nucleotides align to TRBD1. The trim removed 2 bases at V and 2 bases at J, leaving 9 bases unmatched. CDR1 SQVTM and CDR2 ANQGSEA come from the germline V gene. There are 15 residues in the CDR3. CDR3 in amino acids: CSVELTGTETYEQYF. The DNA for the CDR3 is TGCAGCGTTGAACTGACCGGGACAGAGACCTACGAGCAGTACTTC.

The chain has TRBV30 and TRBJ1-1; D possibly corresponds to TRBD1 (6 bases). CDR1 and CDR2 (germline): GTSNPN, SVGIG (reference sequence). The CDR3 covers 13 residues. V was shortened by 2 bases and J by 4 bases, with 11 bases between the two germline ends. The CDR3, as DNA: TGTGCCTGGAGTCCGGGACACCTCACTGAAGCTTTCTTT. Its translation: CAWSPGHLTEAFF.

This clone was seen only once. The V and J genes are TRBV13 and TRBJ2-7; a weak D match, TRBD2 (6 bases). Deletions cut 5 bases from V and 5 bases from J, with 13 bases between. The germline CDR1 and CDR2 sequences are PRHDT and FYEKMQ (reference sequence). The CDR3 is 13 amino acids. The CDR3 loop is CASSMEGMDEQYF. In DNA form, the CDR3 reads TGTGCCAGCAGCATGGAGGGTATGGACGAGCAGTACTTC.

This clone was counted once. This chain joins TRBV15 and TRBJ1-5; no firm D call. Germline values: CDR1 LNHNV, CDR2 YYDKDF (reference sequence). The V end was cut by 5 bases, the J end by 2 bases, with 13 bases between. This CDR3 contains 15 residues. The CDR3 region is CATSLRSGGNQPQHF. Written as DNA, the CDR3 is TGTGCCACCAGCCTACGCTCGGGAGGCAATCAGCCCCAGCATTTT.

The J gene is TRBJ2-5, the V gene TRBV29-1; the D call may be TRBD1 or TRBD2 (6 bases each). The CDR3 contains 13 residues. Trimming removed 7 bases from V and 1 base from J, with 13 bases in between. Germline assignment: CDR1 SQVTM and CDR2 ANQGSEA. The chain's CDR3 is CSGVQGLQETQYF. In nucleotides, the CDR3 is TGCAGCGGGGTACAGGGACTCCAAGAGACCCAGTACTTC.

The chain uses TRBV4-1 and TRBJ2-7; 12 bases map to TRBD2. The germline V gene has CDR1 MGHRA and CDR2 YSYEKL. After removal of 2 bases from V and 2 bases from J, the junction contained 1 base not matched to a gene. The length of the CDR3 is 15 residues. For the CDR3, the DNA is TGCGCCAGCAGCCAACGACTAGCGGGGGCCTACGAGCAGTACTTC. This codes for CASSQRLAGAYEQYF.

The chain combines TRBV18 with TRBJ2-5; 9 bases agree with TRBD1. Losses at the gene ends were 6 bases for V and 3 bases for J; bases not matched to a gene: 11. Germline CDR1 and CDR2: KGHSH and LQKENI. The CDR3 length is 16 residues. The CDR3 DNA reads TGTGCCAGCTCGCTCCATCAACAGGGGGCAAAAGAGACCCAGTACTTC. This translates into CASSLHQQGAKETQYF.

The CDR3 sequence is CASSQNIHYEQYF. The DNA of the CDR3 is TGCGCCAGCAGCCAGAACATCCACTACGAGCAGTACTTC. The chain uses TRBV4-3 and TRBJ2-7, with D unresolved. The CDR3 extends over 13 amino acids. Germline V gene sequence: CDR1 LGHNA, CDR2 YSLEER. V was cut by 3 bases and J by 3 bases, with 9 bases left in between.

The genes are TRBV7-3 and TRBJ2-1; the match to TRBD2 covers 11 bases. Germline CDR1 SGHTA, CDR2 FQGTGA. This CDR3 is 15 amino acids long. Germline trimming cut 3 bases from V and 8 bases from J; bases unmatched to any gene: 6. Here the CDR3 reads CASSFLAGGPDEQFF. The CDR3 coding sequence is TGTGCCAGCAGCTTCTTAGCGGGAGGGCCGGATGAGCAGTTCTTC.